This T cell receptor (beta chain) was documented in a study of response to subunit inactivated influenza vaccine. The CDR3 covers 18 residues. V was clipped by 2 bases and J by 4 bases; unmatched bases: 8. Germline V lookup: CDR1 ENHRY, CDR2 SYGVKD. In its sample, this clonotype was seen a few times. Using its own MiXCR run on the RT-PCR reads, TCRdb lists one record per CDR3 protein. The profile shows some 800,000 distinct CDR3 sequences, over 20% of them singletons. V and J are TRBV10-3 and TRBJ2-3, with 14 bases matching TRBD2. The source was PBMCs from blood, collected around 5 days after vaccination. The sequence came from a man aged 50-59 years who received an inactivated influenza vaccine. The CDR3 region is CAISEPTRGLAGADTQYF. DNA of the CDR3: TGTGCCATCAGTGAGCCGACGAGGGGACTAGCGGGGGCAGATACGCAGTATTTT.